The 12 T cell receptor beta chains listed next were all sequenced from one sample in a study of shared clonotypes between healthy human individuals (dated by TCRdb to 2020 to 2021). To prepare the library, the immunoSEQ multiplex PCR assay was applied. This is the immuneACCESS table as TCRdb keeps it, with only in-frame sequences that have V and J called. A part of the clones is gone; compared with another copy, unresolved V genes explain less than half, and the rest is unexplained. This sample holds around 2,000,000 clones; approximately 94% were observed only once. Around 1.7% of the sample belongs to the ten largest clones. CD8 naive samples were CD45RO-negative cells positively selected for CCR7, giving a CD45RA+CCR7+ population that excluded TemRA cells. Sequenced sample: naive CD8+ T cells from PBMCs. The sample's cell subset or site, from its label and the paper: CD45RA+CCR7+. These receptors all come from a man younger than 35 in good health. Some clones in this sample may be carry-over from other donors' samples.

CDR3 DNA sequence: TGCAGCGCCCCTTCCTTCACCGGGGAGCTGTTTTTT. Its protein product is CSAPSFTGELFF. V is TRBV29-1 and J is TRBJ2-2; D is unresolved. Germline V gives CDR1 SQVTM, CDR2 ANQGSEA. The V end was cut by 7 bases, the J end by 4 bases, with 10 bases between. This CDR3 has 12 amino acids.

V is TRBV5-1 and J is TRBJ2-7, with no clear D. The V and J ends lost 4 bases and 3 bases respectively, with 20 bases between them. Germline-derived CDR1 and CDR2 are SGHRS and YFSETQ. The CDR3 consists of 16 residues. The CDR3 region is CASSRSGPGPFYEQYF. The DNA of the CDR3 is TGCGCCAGCAGCCGGTCCGGGCCAGGTCCTTTCTACGAGCAGTACTTC.

This clone appeared a single time. The chain employs TRBV11-2 and TRBJ2-3, with 7 bases matching TRBD2. The V and J ends lost 0 bases and 3 bases, in that order; junction bases with no gene match: 6. Germline CDR1 and CDR2: SGHAT and FQNNGV. The CDR3 has 16 residues. The CDR3 is CASSLEASGYTDTQYF. Written as DNA, the CDR3 is TGTGCCAGCAGCTTAGAGGCTAGCGGCTATACAGATACGCAGTATTTT.

V and J are TRBV5-6 and TRBJ2-7, with D possibly TRBD1 on 6 matching bases. Trimming removed 4 bases from V and 5 bases from J, with 16 bases in between. Germline lookup yields CDR1 SGHDT and CDR2 YYEEEE. This CDR3 is 14 amino acids long. The CDR3 DNA follows: TGTGCCAGCAGCCGCTGGGGGCTCTTGAACGAGCAGTACTTC. It translates to CASSRWGLLNEQYF.

The chain employs TRBV13 and TRBJ1-1; no definite D call. The CDR3 covers 17 residues. Germline values: CDR1 PRHDT, CDR2 FYEKMQ (reference sequence). Deletions cut 1 base from V and 1 base from J, with 16 bases between. The CDR3 DNA reads TGTGCCAGCAGCTTAGTAGCGCTCAAAGTGGGGAACACTGAAGCTTTCTTT. Its protein is CASSLVALKVGNTEAFF.

This chain connects TRBV27 to TRBJ2-6; D remains ambiguous. The length of the CDR3 is 16 residues. Germline V CDR1 and CDR2: MNHEY, SMNVEV (reference sequence). The V end was cut by 5 bases, the J end by 0 bases, with 11 bases between. The CDR3 spells CASSPDLYSGANVLTF. For the CDR3, the DNA is TGTGCCAGCAGTCCTGATCTGTACTCTGGGGCCAACGTCCTGACTTTC.

A remark on this clone: The sample holds other DNA sequences that translate to the same CDR3. The rearrangement links TRBV4-1 to TRBJ2-7, with 15 bases identical to TRBD2. Germline assignment: CDR1 MGHRA and CDR2 YSYEKL. The trim removed 4 bases at V and 1 base at J, leaving 2 bases unmatched. This CDR3 region has 16 residues. Here the CDR3 DNA reads TGCGCCAGCAGCCTGGGACTAGCGGGAGGTTCCTACGAGCAGTACTTC. Encoded protein: CASSLGLAGGSYEQYF.

In its sample, this clone was seen a few times. The CDR3 sequence: CASTLMRDSEAFF. The CDR3 DNA follows: TGTGCCAGCACCCTAATGAGAGACAGTGAAGCTTTCTTT. The genes are TRBV9 and TRBJ1-1; weak D call: TRBD1 (5 bases). The germline V gene encodes CDR1 SGDLS and CDR2 YYNGEE. Deletions cut 6 bases from V and 7 bases from J, with 16 bases between. There are 13 residues in the CDR3.

The chain employs TRBV27 and TRBJ2-3, with a possible D match to TRBD1 (6 bases). Germline V gives CDR1 MNHEY, CDR2 SMNVEV (reference sequence). This CDR3 is built from 16 residues. Trimming cost V 0 bases and J 4 bases, with 14 bases left between them. Here the CDR3 reads CASSLSVGRGPDTQYF. Here the CDR3 DNA reads TGTGCCAGCAGTTTATCGGTCGGCAGGGGCCCAGATACGCAGTATTTT.

This sequence joins TRBV9 and TRBJ2-7; TRBD2 matches 7 bases. Germline V lookup: CDR1 SGDLS, CDR2 YYNGEE. V was clipped by 1 base and J by 3 bases; unmatched bases: 4. The CDR3 runs 14 residues. The CDR3: CASSVTSEIYEQYF. The CDR3 region has the DNA TGTGCCAGCAGCGTAACTAGCGAGATCTACGAGCAGTACTTC.

The rearrangement links TRBV27 to TRBJ2-7, with D perhaps TRBD2 (6 bases). Germline CDR1 reads MNHEY; CDR2 reads SMNVEV (reference sequence). The CDR3 loop spans 14 amino acids. The V and J ends lost 5 bases and 1 base respectively, with 12 bases between them. The CDR3 DNA reads TGTGCCAGCAGTCCGGGGGACGGGTCCTACGAGCAGTACTTC. Translated: CASSPGDGSYEQYF.

The J gene is TRBJ2-1, the V gene TRBV27, with 10 bases matching TRBD2. The germline CDR1 and CDR2 sequences are MNHEY and SMNVEV (reference sequence). This CDR3 has 17 residues. Trimming removed 8 bases from V and 2 bases from J; junction bases left unmatched: 12. CDR3 region: CASGRLAGRVPYNEQFF. The CDR3 DNA sequence: TGTGCCAGCGGTAGACTAGCGGGTCGGGTCCCCTACAATGAGCAGTTCTTC.